This T cell receptor (beta chain) originates from a study of beta chain features in type 1 diabetes. At the level of the study: Age and gender were similar between patients and healthy donors, as were cell yields.

Findings and limits, study-wide: Among type 1 diabetes patients, VDJ junctions had fewer insertions and more deletions. Researchers report that Type 1 diabetes patients had moderately but significantly shorter TCRB CDR3s across all four CD4+ subsets.

The entirety of the isolated RNA underwent reverse transcription, so expressed TCRB transcripts were sequenced. Method: immunoSEQ multiplex PCR; TCRdb's copy keeps in-frame clones and lacks some. The repertoire holds more than 25,000 clones, 49% seen once, with 0.3% in the top ten. Germline assignment: CDR1 KGHSH and CDR2 LQKENI. Trimming cost V 3 bases and J 0 bases; bases outside gene matches: 4. The CDR3 is 15 amino acids. Sorting based on CD45RO/CCR7/CD25/CD127/CD95/CD27 separated CD4+ naive, central memory, regulatory and stem cell-like memory cells. Note on this clone: Its antigen is unidentified.

Sequenced sample: stem cell memory CD4+ T cells from blood. The receptor was derived from a man aged 25-45 years with type 1 diabetes. This sequence joins TRBV18 and TRBJ2-7; the match to TRBD1 covers 8 bases. CDR3 in DNA: TGTGCCAGCTCACCCGGGACAGGCAGCTCCTACGAGCAGTACTTC. This translates into CASSPGTGSSYEQYF.